The 6 T cell receptor beta chains below come from one sample, sequenced in a study of STAT5B mutations in CD4+ large granular lymphocyte leukemia. The table came from immunoSEQ multiplex PCR; TCRdb's copy has only in-frame clones and leaves some out. The sample shows 45,000 to 50,000 clones, 65% to 85% of them seen only once. The sequencing input was CD4+ T cells from blood buffy coats. The receptors derive from a human donor in good health.

The rearrangement links TRBV6-4 to TRBJ1-1; 8 bases are shared with TRBD1. This CDR3 is 13 amino acids long. Germline assignment: CDR1 MRHNA and CDR2 SNTAGT. V dropped 6 bases and J dropped 4; count of bases not matched to a gene: 4. The CDR3 DNA follows: TGTGCCAGCAGCGCTCAGGGGGCCACTGAAGCTTTCTTT. This sequence encodes CASSAQGATEAFF.

This clone was counted once. In DNA form, the CDR3 reads TGTGCCAGCAGCTACGTTGAGAACAGGGAAGATACGCAGTATTTT. Its translation: CASSYVENREDTQYF. The chain carries TRBV5-6 and TRBJ2-3; D is perhaps TRBD1 (6 bases). Between the trimmed V and J ends, which lost 3 bases and 5 bases, there was a span of 16 bases. There are 15 residues in the CDR3. Germline lookup yields CDR1 SGHDT and CDR2 YYEEEE.

The J gene is TRBJ1-2, the V gene TRBV5-6, with a weak D call TRBD1 (5 bases). The germline V gene has CDR1 SGHDT and CDR2 YYEEEE. The CDR3 is 17 amino acids. Deletions cut 1 base from V and 9 bases from J, with 25 bases between. CDR3 loop: CASSLRQSGPGHYRYTF. The DNA of the CDR3 is TGTGCCAGCAGCTTGCGACAGTCGGGGCCCGGCCATTATCGCTACACCTTC.

J is TRBJ2-3 and V is TRBV19; TRBD1 aligns across 7 bases. The CDR3 loop spans 14 amino acids. Germline values: CDR1 LNHDA, CDR2 SQIVND (reference sequence). J was trimmed by 6 bases and V by 2 bases; bases with no gene match: 5. CDR3 amino acids: CASSIQGVRDTQYF. The CDR3 DNA sequence: TGTGCCAGTAGTATACAGGGGGTTCGGGATACGCAGTATTTT.

V usage is TRBV18 and J usage is TRBJ2-7, with a tentative D call TRBD1 (7 bases). This CDR3 region has 14 residues. V lost 2 bases, J lost 3 bases, and 11 bases lay in between. CDR1 KGHSH and CDR2 LQKENI come from the germline V gene. Written as DNA, the CDR3 is TGTGCCAGCTCACCATCCAGGGGGGTCTACGAGCAGTACTTC. Encoded protein: CASSPSRGVYEQYF.

The chain joins TRBV10-2 to TRBJ1-1; no reliable D call. This CDR3 is 13 amino acids long. In germline, CDR1 is WSHSY, CDR2 SAAADI. V was pared by 2 bases and J by 1 base, with 5 bases between. CDR3: CASSEQANTEAFF. In DNA form, the CDR3 reads TGCGCCAGCAGTGAGCAGGCGAACACTGAAGCTTTCTTT.